Listed here are 21 T cell receptor beta chains from one sample, sequenced in a study of cytomegalovirus exposure and HLA in healthy donors (dated by TCRdb to 2017 to 2019). Receptor amplification or capture employed the immunoSEQ multiplex PCR assay. A mixture of 60 forward primers for TCR Vbeta segments and 13 reverse primers for TCR Jbeta segments was used in the multiplex PCR. In TCRdb, the immuneACCESS table is reduced to in-frame sequences with V and J assigned. These tables do not hold every clone; where another copy was compared, an unresolved V gene accounts for under half, and the others remain unexplained. Present in this sample are 150,000 to 200,000 clones, 82% of which were seen just once. Of the sample, roughly 1.6% is held by the ten largest clones. The sample comprised PBMCs. These TCRs come from a girl aged 10-17 years in good health and CMV-seropositive.

The chain carries TRBV14 and TRBJ2-7; a possible D gene is TRBD1 (6 bases). Germline-derived CDR1 and CDR2 are SGHDN and FVKESK. The V end was cut by 0 bases, the J end by 4 bases, with 10 bases between. The CDR3 is made up of 14 amino acids. CDR3 region: CASSQDLTGYEQYF. The CDR3 nucleotides are TGTGCCAGCAGCCAAGATTTAACAGGGTACGAGCAGTACTTC.

The chain joins TRBV5-1 to TRBJ1-1; the match to TRBD1 covers 7 bases. The CDR3 totals 15 residues. V lost 3 bases, J lost 5 bases, and 10 bases stayed unmatched. The germline V gene has CDR1 SGHRS and CDR2 YFSETQ. The CDR3 region is CASSWGQPERTEAFF. As DNA, the CDR3 is TGCGCCAGCAGCTGGGGACAGCCAGAAAGGACTGAAGCTTTCTTT.

The J gene is TRBJ1-5, the V gene TRBV19; 7 bases line up with TRBD1. CDR3 length: 14 residues. V lost 5 bases to trimming and J lost 6 bases; unmatched junction nucleotides: 7. Germline V lookup: CDR1 LNHDA, CDR2 SQIVND (reference sequence). CDR3 in amino acids: CASSVVSGGQPQHF. For the CDR3, the DNA is TGTGCCAGTAGTGTGGTGTCAGGGGGTCAGCCCCAGCATTTT.

V usage is TRBV14 and J usage is TRBJ2-7; D gene uncertain. The CDR3 is 13 amino acids. CDR1 and CDR2 (germline): SGHDN, FVKESK. Trimming removed 0 bases from V and 5 bases from J, with 8 bases in between. The CDR3 DNA is TGTGCCAGCAGCCAAGAAATCATAGACGAGCAGTACTTC. It translates to CASSQEIIDEQYF.

Of note for this clone: Other DNA sequences within the sample encode an identical CDR3. CDR3 nucleotide sequence: TGCGCCAGCAGCTCTAGCGGGGGCTACAATGAGCAGTTCTTC. It translates to CASSSSGGYNEQFF. The chain joins TRBV5-1 to TRBJ2-1; 10 nucleotides align to TRBD2. Germline loops: CDR1 SGHRS, CDR2 YFSETQ. V shed 3 bases, J shed 3 bases, and the junction held 0 bases outside the gene matches. This CDR3 contains 14 residues.

This rearrangement joins TRBV7-6 to TRBJ1-1, with D perhaps TRBD1 (5 bases). The CDR3 is 16 residues long. Trimming removed 5 bases from V and 1 base from J, with 17 bases in between. In germline, CDR1 is SGHVS, CDR2 FNYEAQ. The CDR3 DNA reads TGTGCCAGCAGCCAGCGGTATGGGGGGGGGAACACTGAAGCTTTCTTT. This sequence encodes CASSQRYGGGNTEAFF. Based on the CDR3 plus reference TRBV7-6 and TRBJ1-1, the full variable domain is GAGVSQSPRYKVTKRGQDVALRCDPISGHVSLYWYRQALGQGPEFLTYFNYEAQQDKSGLPNDRFSAERPEGSISTLTIQRTEQRDSAMYRCASSQRYGGGNTEAFFGQGTRLTVV.

The J gene is TRBJ1-3, the V gene TRBV5-1, with D maybe TRBD1 (5 bases). In germline, CDR1 is SGHRS, CDR2 YFSETQ. The V and J ends lost 2 bases and 3 bases respectively, with 15 bases between them. The CDR3 contains 16 residues. The CDR3 region is CASSLQSGALGNTIYF. CDR3 bases: TGCGCCAGCAGCTTACAATCTGGGGCCCTTGGAAACACCATATATTTT.

CDR3 sequence: CAIRWEGAKDNEQFF. CDR3 coding DNA: TGTGCCATCAGGTGGGAAGGGGCGAAGGACAATGAGCAGTTCTTC. The chain links TRBV10-3 to TRBJ2-1; D is perhaps TRBD1 (5 bases). This CDR3 has 15 amino acids. Germline values: CDR1 ENHRY, CDR2 SYGVKD. V lost 6 bases and J 5 bases, leaving 17 bases between the germline ends.

This clone was detected a few times. This rearrangement joins TRBV7-9 to TRBJ1-1; 7 bases match TRBD1. The germline gives CDR1 SEHNR, CDR2 FQNEAQ (reference sequence). V trimming: 4 bases; J trimming: 4 bases; junction bases outside the gene matches: 9. This CDR3 comprises 15 residues. CDR3 nucleotide sequence: TGTGCCAGCAGCTCCATAACAGGGGCTGTCACTGAAGCTTTCTTT. As protein: CASSSITGAVTEAFF.

This sequence joins TRBV2 and TRBJ1-5; D call uncertain. Germline loops: CDR1 SNHLY, CDR2 FYNNEI. V dropped 3 bases and J dropped 3 bases, with 9 bases sitting between them. The CDR3 is 14 amino acids. CDR3 in amino acids: CASSERQTNQPQHF. CDR3 in DNA: TGTGCCAGCAGTGAGAGGCAGACCAATCAGCCCCAGCATTTT.

The J gene is TRBJ2-5, the V gene TRBV10-3, with 10 bases aligning to TRBD1. This CDR3 spans 14 amino acids. CDR1 and CDR2 from the germline V gene are ENHRY and SYGVKD. The trim removed 8 bases at V and 0 bases at J, leaving 3 bases unmatched. CDR3 region: CAIWDRGHQETQYF. The CDR3 nucleotides are TGTGCCATCTGGGACAGGGGCCACCAAGAGACCCAGTACTTC.

This chain joins TRBV11-3 and TRBJ2-1; 7 bases are a match to TRBD1. J was trimmed by 7 bases and V by 1 base; bases with no gene match: 1. The CDR3 is 13 residues long. CDR1 is SGHNT and CDR2 is YENEEA in the germline V gene. Here the CDR3 reads CASSLGQGNEQFF. In DNA, the CDR3 is TGTGCCAGCAGCTTAGGACAGGGTAATGAGCAGTTCTTC.

The rearrangement joins TRBV30 to TRBJ1-5; no clear D gene. The germline V gene has CDR1 GTSNPN and CDR2 SVGIG (reference sequence). Trimming pared 0 bases from V and 5 bases from J, leaving 11 bases between. This CDR3 is built from 14 residues. The CDR3 region has the DNA TGTGCCTGGAGTGTACGGGGAGTGGATCAGCCCCAGCATTTT. Protein sequence: CAWSVRGVDQPQHF.

This clone came up a few times. V usage is TRBV7-9 and J usage is TRBJ2-1; 8 bases match TRBD2. The J segment lost 5 bases and the V segment lost 4 bases, leaving 13 bases of the junction unmatched. The CDR3 contains 17 residues. Germline CDR1 is SEHNR and CDR2 is FQNEAQ (reference sequence). For the CDR3, the DNA is TGTGCCAGCAGCTCGGATCTCGGAAGCGGGAGAAACAATGAGCAGTTCTTC. It yields the protein CASSSDLGSGRNNEQFF.

The CDR3 here is CASTLGVGNTIYF. Written as DNA, the CDR3 is TGTGCCAGTACCCTCGGGGTTGGAAACACCATATATTTT. The chain has TRBV19 and TRBJ1-3; D gene uncertain. The CDR3 length is 13 residues. Trimming cost V 7 bases and J 3 bases, with 10 bases left between them. The germline CDR1 and CDR2 sequences are LNHDA and SQIVND (reference sequence).

The rearrangement joins TRBV7-3 to TRBJ2-1, with 8 bases lining up with TRBD1. J gave up 4 bases and V 4 bases, and 6 bases lay outside the gene matches. Germline V gives CDR1 SGHTA, CDR2 FQGTGA. The length of the CDR3 is 15 residues. CDR3: CASSSGQGTYNEQFF. DNA of the CDR3: TGTGCCAGCAGCTCAGGACAGGGCACATACAATGAGCAGTTCTTC.

V usage is TRBV4-1 and J usage is TRBJ2-2; D gene uncertain. The CDR3 sequence is 15 residues long. V was shortened by 0 bases and J by 2 bases, with 7 bases between the two germline ends. Germline-derived CDR1 and CDR2 are MGHRA and YSYEKL. Written as DNA, the CDR3 is TGCGCCAGCAGCCAAGAATGGCTTAACACCGGGGAGCTGTTTTTT. Protein: CASSQEWLNTGELFF.

The chain recombines TRBV27 with TRBJ2-6; D may be TRBD2 (6 bases). Germline-derived CDR1 and CDR2 are MNHEY and SMNVEV (reference sequence). This CDR3 spans 16 amino acids. Between the trimmed V and J ends, which lost 0 bases and 3 bases, there was a span of 9 bases. The DNA of the CDR3 is TGTGCCAGCAGTTTATCAGGAGGGGTTGGGGCCAACGTCCTGACTTTC. Its translation is CASSLSGGVGANVLTF.

The chain employs TRBV10-3 and TRBJ2-2, with a tentative D call TRBD1 (6 bases). Germline-derived CDR1 and CDR2 are ENHRY and SYGVKD. The CDR3 has 14 amino acids. Trimming took off 3 bases at V and 6 bases at J, with 11 bases between the two ends. The CDR3 loop is CAISDYTGSGELFF. CDR3 nucleotides: TGTGCCATCAGTGATTATACAGGGTCCGGGGAGCTGTTTTTT.

About this clone: The germline gene is not matched at one end of the junction; a read error may be the cause. V usage is TRBV28 and J usage is TRBJ1-2; D not certain. CDR3 length: 13 amino acids. Germline lookup yields CDR1 MDHEN and CDR2 SYDVKM. The CDR3 protein is CASSLLYYGSSAF. The CDR3 nucleotides read TGTGCCAGCAGTTTACTTTACTACGGGTCCTCAGCCTTC.

This chain connects TRBV7-2 to TRBJ1-2; the D gene is possibly TRBD1 (6 bases). CDR3 length: 14 amino acids. Germline V gives CDR1 SGHTA, CDR2 FQGNSA. The V end was cut by 1 base, the J end by 2 bases, with 8 bases between. This CDR3 reads CASSLERGNYGYTF. The CDR3 DNA is TGTGCCAGCAGCTTAGAAAGGGGGAACTATGGCTACACCTTC.